This section outlines one TCR beta chain sequence together with its context. The specificity of this receptor is unknown. The record has no base qualities; no much larger clone is one base away. The record originates from a study of radiotherapy plus CTLA-4 blockade in lung cancer (dated by TCRdb to about 2018). About the study as a whole: Objective responses occurred in roughly 20% of enrolled patients, and 30% to 35% achieved disease control. What the study reported, not specific to this receptor: After treatment with radiotherapy and ipilimumab, TCR clones that originated in tumors expanded in peripheral blood. The strongest predictors of response, as reported, were early dynamic changes in blood T cell clones along with a rise in serum interferon-beta after radiation.

The library was made by the immunoSEQ multiplex PCR assay. TCRdb mirrors the immuneACCESS table, restricted to in-frame sequences. Some clones are absent from its copies; in checked studies, under half trace to an unresolved V gene, and the reason for the others is unknown. The sample has roughly 68,000 clones on record, around 80% of them singletons. The ten largest make up 7% to 8.5% of the sample. The study tested focal radiation therapy combined with CTLA-4 blockade (ipilimumab) in patients with chemo-refractory metastatic non-small-cell lung cancer. From its cysteine to its phenylalanine, the CDR3 spans 16 amino acids. Here the CDR3 DNA is all that survives: 48 bases in frame from base 1. For CDR1 and CDR2, the germline V gene lists SGHDT and YYEEEE. V sheds 4 bases and J sheds 3 bases, leaving 19 bases between their ends.

The sequenced sample was peripheral blood, obtained from a patient treated with radiotherapy plus ipilimumab. The chain couples TRBV5-6 to TRBJ2-5; a tentative D call is TRBD2 (6 bases match). The clonotype comes from a human donor with non-small cell lung cancer who had a complete response to radiotherapy plus ipilimumab. The nucleotides read TGTGCCAGCAGCCTCCCGTTAGGAGGGTTGGAAGAGACCCAGTACTTC. Its product reads: CASSLPLGGLEETQYF.